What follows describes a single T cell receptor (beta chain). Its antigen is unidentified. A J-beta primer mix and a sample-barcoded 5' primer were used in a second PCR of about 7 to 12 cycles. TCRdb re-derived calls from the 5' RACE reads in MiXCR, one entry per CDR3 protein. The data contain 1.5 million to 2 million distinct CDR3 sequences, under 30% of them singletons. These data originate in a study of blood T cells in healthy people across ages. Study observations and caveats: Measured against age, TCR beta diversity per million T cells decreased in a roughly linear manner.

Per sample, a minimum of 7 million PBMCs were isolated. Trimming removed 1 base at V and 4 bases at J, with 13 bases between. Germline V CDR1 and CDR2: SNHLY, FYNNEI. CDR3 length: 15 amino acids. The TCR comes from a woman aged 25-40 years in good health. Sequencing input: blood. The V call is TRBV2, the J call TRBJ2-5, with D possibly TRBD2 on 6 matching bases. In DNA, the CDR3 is TGTGCCAGCAGTGAAGACCTCTCGCGGGGAGAGACCCAGTACTTC. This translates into CASSEDLSRGETQYF.